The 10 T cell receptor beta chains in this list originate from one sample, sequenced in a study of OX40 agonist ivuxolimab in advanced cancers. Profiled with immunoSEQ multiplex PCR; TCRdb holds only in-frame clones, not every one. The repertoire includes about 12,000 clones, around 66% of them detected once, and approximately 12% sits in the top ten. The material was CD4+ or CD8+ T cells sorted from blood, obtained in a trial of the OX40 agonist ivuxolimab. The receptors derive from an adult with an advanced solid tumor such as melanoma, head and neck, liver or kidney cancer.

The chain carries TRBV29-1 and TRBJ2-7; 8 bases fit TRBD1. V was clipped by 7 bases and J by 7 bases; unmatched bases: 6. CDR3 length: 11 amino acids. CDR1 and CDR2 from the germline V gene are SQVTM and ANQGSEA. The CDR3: CSAGQGAEQYF. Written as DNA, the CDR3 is TGCAGCGCTGGACAGGGTGCGGAGCAGTACTTC.

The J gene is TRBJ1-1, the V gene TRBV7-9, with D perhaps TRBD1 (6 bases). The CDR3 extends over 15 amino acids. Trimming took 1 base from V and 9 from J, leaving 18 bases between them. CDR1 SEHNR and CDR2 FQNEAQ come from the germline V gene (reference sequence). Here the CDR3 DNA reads TGTGCCAGCAGCTTAGTATACAGGGACGGTGAGAAAGCTTTCTTT. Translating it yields CASSLVYRDGEKAFF.

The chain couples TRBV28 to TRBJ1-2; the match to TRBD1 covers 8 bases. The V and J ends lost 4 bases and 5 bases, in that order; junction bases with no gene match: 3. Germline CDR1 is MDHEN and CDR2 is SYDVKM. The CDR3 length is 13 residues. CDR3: CASSSDRGYGYTF. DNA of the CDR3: TGTGCCAGCAGTTCCGACAGGGGTTATGGCTACACCTTC.

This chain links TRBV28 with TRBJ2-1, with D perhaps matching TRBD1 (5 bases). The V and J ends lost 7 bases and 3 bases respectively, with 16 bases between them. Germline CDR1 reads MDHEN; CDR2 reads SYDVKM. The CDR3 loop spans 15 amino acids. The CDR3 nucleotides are TGTGCCAGCAAGTTGTGGCAGGGCAGCTACAATGAGCAGTTCTTC. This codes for CASKLWQGSYNEQFF.

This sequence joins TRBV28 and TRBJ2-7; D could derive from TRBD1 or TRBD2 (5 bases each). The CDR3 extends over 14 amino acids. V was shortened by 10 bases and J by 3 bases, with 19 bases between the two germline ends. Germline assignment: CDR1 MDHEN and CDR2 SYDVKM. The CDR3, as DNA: TGTGCCACCACTGCTCAAGGGACGGACTACGAGCAGTACTTC. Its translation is CATTAQGTDYEQYF.

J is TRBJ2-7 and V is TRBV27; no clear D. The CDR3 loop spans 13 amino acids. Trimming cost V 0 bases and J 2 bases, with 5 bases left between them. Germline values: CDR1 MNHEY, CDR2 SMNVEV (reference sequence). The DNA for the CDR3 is TGTGCCAGCAGTTTATCTCGGACCTACGAGCAGTACTTC. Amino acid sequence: CASSLSRTYEQYF.

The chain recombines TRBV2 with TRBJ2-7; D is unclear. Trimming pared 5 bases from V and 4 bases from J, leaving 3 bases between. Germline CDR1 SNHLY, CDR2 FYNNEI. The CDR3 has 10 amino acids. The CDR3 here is CASSLYEQYF. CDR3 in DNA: TGTGCCAGCAGTCTATACGAGCAGTACTTC.

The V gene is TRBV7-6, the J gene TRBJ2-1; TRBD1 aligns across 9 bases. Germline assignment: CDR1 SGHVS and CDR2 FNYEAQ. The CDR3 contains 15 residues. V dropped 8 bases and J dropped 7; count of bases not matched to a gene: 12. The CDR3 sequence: CASDSGTGTENEQFF. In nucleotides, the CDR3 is TGTGCCAGCGACTCCGGGACAGGGACAGAGAATGAGCAGTTCTTC.

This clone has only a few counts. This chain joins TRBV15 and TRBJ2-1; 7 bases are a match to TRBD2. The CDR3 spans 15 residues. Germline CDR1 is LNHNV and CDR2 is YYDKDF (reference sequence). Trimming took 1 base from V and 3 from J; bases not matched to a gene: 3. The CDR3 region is CATSRVASGYNEQFF. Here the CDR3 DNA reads TGTGCCACCAGCAGAGTAGCTAGCGGCTACAATGAGCAGTTCTTC. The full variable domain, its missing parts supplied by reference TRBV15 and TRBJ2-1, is DAMVIQNPRYQVTQFGKPVTLSCSQTLNHNVMYWYQQKSSQAPKLLFHYYDKDFNNEADTPDNFQSRRPNTSFCFLDIRSPGLGDTAMYLCATSRVASGYNEQFFGPGTRLTVL.

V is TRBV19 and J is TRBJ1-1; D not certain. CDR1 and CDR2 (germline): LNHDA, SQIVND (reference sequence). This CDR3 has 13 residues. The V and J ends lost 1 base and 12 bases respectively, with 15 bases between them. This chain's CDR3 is CASSIGPGRLTFF. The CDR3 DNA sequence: TGTGCCAGTAGTATAGGCCCGGGAAGGTTAACTTTCTTT.